This T cell receptor (beta chain) was profiled in a study of response to subunit inactivated influenza vaccine. General study points: The authors put forward the suggestion that each seasonal influenza vaccination may bring in only a limited number of new T cells.

In TCRdb, the RT-PCR reads were re-called with MiXCR into one record per CDR3 protein. The repertoire holds about half a million distinct CDR3 sequences, with about 25% as singletons. On this clonotype itself: Its antigen is as yet unknown.

V shed 0 bases and J shed 2 bases, with 10 bases lying between them. Germline CDR1 DFQATT, CDR2 SNEGSKA (reference sequence). The CDR3 sequence is 14 residues long. Material: CD4+ T cells sorted from PBMCs, obtained more than 4 days after vaccination. The sequence was obtained from a man between 50 and 59 years old who received an inactivated influenza vaccine. The rearrangement links TRBV20-1 to TRBJ1-1; D is ambiguous. CDR3 coding DNA: TGCAGTGCTAGAGATGGCGGCAGTAACACTGAAGCTTTCTTT. It translates to CSARDGGSNTEAFF.